Reported below is one T cell receptor (beta chain). Repertoires were generated with immunoSEQ multiplex PCR, while TCRdb's copy carries only in-frame clones and drops some. Here the sample spans roughly 250,000 clones, 87% being singletons. The entry originates in a study of blood T cell repertoires in COVID-19. The clonotype comes from a woman aged 25 to 45 with acute COVID-19. The sample consisted of PBMCs or T cells enriched from blood (not recorded which).

The CDR3 sequence: CASSLRRGWDGYTF. The CDR3 DNA reads TGTGCCAGCAGCCTGAGGAGGGGTTGGGATGGCTACACCTTC. The chain recombines TRBV14 with TRBJ1-2; a possible D gene is TRBD1 (5 bases). Germline V gene lookup returns CDR1 SGHDN and CDR2 FVKESK. The CDR3 totals 14 residues. The V end was cut by 4 bases, the J end by 6 bases, with 15 bases between.